The 27 T cell receptor beta chains reported below all come from one sample, sequenced in a study of CD4+ T cells in melanoma. Sequenced by immunoSEQ multiplex PCR; TCRdb stores in-frame clones only, minus some. The repertoire holds approximately 20,000 clones, about four fifths seen once, with around 3.6% in the top ten. The sample was cells from a culture (not recorded whether cultured in vitro). All receptors derive from a human donor with melanoma.

This clone was found once. The chain combines TRBV15 with TRBJ2-1, with D uncertain. V was shortened by 0 bases and J by 4 bases, with 7 bases between the two germline ends. This CDR3 comprises 14 residues. The germline V gene has CDR1 LNHNV and CDR2 YYDKDF (reference sequence). The CDR3: CATSRDRVYNEQFF. CDR3 sequence (DNA): TGTGCCACCAGCAGAGATCGGGTGTACAATGAGCAGTTCTTC.

This clone was observed a few times. The V call is TRBV29-1, the J call TRBJ2-1; a weak D match, TRBD2 (5 bases). The CDR3 covers 11 residues. Germline CDR1 reads SQVTM; CDR2 reads ANQGSEA. Trimming took 6 bases from V and 8 from J, leaving 11 bases between them. This CDR3 reads CSVSNSDEQFF. The CDR3 DNA follows: TGCAGCGTCTCTAATAGCGATGAGCAGTTCTTC.

The CDR3 loop reads CASHQRPNDPLQETQYF. CDR3 coding DNA: TGCGCCAGCCACCAGCGTCCAAACGACCCGCTCCAAGAGACCCAGTACTTC. The chain links TRBV5-1 to TRBJ2-5, with D unresolved. Germline lookup yields CDR1 SGHRS and CDR2 YFSETQ. This CDR3 spans 17 amino acids. V gave up 7 bases and J gave up 1 base, with 23 bases separating them. The variable domain in full, completed from reference TRBV5-1 and TRBJ2-5, reads KAGVTQTPRYLIKTRGQQVTLSCSPISGHRSVSWYQQTPGQGLQFLFEYFSETQRNKGNFPGRFSGRQFSNSRSEMNVSTLELGDSALYLCASHQRPNDPLQETQYFGPGTRLLVL.

The gene calls are TRBV18 and TRBJ2-3; a possible D gene is TRBD2 (6 bases). Germline loops: CDR1 KGHSH, CDR2 LQKENI. V lost 1 base, J lost 2 bases, and 7 bases lay in between. CDR3 length: 14 residues. The CDR3 nucleotides are TGTGCCAGCTCACCACGGAGGGACACAGATACGCAGTATTTT. It encodes CASSPRRDTDTQYF.

The chain is built from TRBV5-6 and TRBJ2-1; maybe TRBD2 (6 bases). Germline V gives CDR1 SGHDT, CDR2 YYEEEE. V shed 4 bases and J shed 4 bases, with 12 bases lying between them. The CDR3 contains 14 residues. CDR3 nucleotides: TGTGCCAGCAGCCACGGGACTTCTTACAATGAGCAGTTCTTC. It translates to CASSHGTSYNEQFF.

The chain combines TRBV7-8 with TRBJ1-1, with D tentatively TRBD1 (5 bases). V dropped 5 bases and J dropped 0 bases, with 19 bases sitting between them. The germline gives CDR1 SGHVS, CDR2 FQNEAQ. The CDR3 spans 17 residues. CDR3 loop: CASSAPLEGLMNTEAFF. The CDR3 coding sequence is TGTGCCAGCAGCGCCCCCCTAGAGGGGCTGATGAACACTGAAGCTTTCTTT.

J is TRBJ2-3 and V is TRBV5-1; no firm D call. Germline V gives CDR1 SGHRS, CDR2 YFSETQ. The CDR3 totals 14 residues. Trimming stripped 4 bases from V and 2 bases from J, with 11 bases between. The CDR3 DNA sequence: TGCGCCAGCAGCATCGACACGTCCACAGATACGCAGTATTTT. Protein: CASSIDTSTDTQYF.

This chain connects TRBV4-1 to TRBJ2-7; D is undetermined. Looked up from germline, CDR1 is MGHRA and CDR2 is YSYEKL. This CDR3 spans 11 amino acids. The germline V and J ends were trimmed by 1 base and 5 bases, with 3 bases remaining between them. CDR3 in amino acids: CASSQGDEQYF. CDR3 in DNA: TGCGCCAGCAGCCAAGGTGACGAGCAGTACTTC.

This clone occurred once. V is TRBV7-9 and J is TRBJ1-5; D is unclear. Germline V gene data show CDR1 as SEHNR and CDR2 as FQNEAQ (reference sequence). CDR3 size: 16 residues. The V end was cut by 3 bases, the J end by 2 bases, with 14 bases between. CDR3 region: CASSFSLGFGNQPQHF. CDR3 nucleotides: TGTGCCAGCAGCTTTTCCCTGGGGTTTGGCAATCAGCCCCAGCATTTT.

This clone was seen a few times. The chain employs TRBV19 and TRBJ1-4; no clear D. The germline CDR1 and CDR2 sequences are LNHDA and SQIVND (reference sequence). The V and J ends lost 4 bases and 6 bases respectively, with 15 bases between them. The CDR3 sequence is 15 residues long. CDR3 bases: TGTGCCAGTAGTAGCATACAGCTCGCTGATGAAAAACTGTTTTTT. Translation gives CASSSIQLADEKLFF.

The chain has TRBV5-8 and TRBJ1-1; no firm D call. The germline CDR1 and CDR2 sequences are SGHTS and YDEGEE. With 0 bases removed from V and 6 bases from J, the gap between germline ends came to 12 bases. The CDR3 totals 14 residues. The CDR3 DNA reads TGTGCCAGCAGCTTGGTACAGTCGATGGCTGAAGCTTTCTTT. It specifies CASSLVQSMAEAFF.

The chain is built from TRBV25-1 and TRBJ2-2; D is tentatively TRBD1 or TRBD2 (5 bases each). The CDR3 spans 16 residues. The germline CDR1 and CDR2 sequences are MGHDK and SYGVNS. The V gene lost 3 bases and the J gene lost 1 base, with 12 bases spanning the gap. The CDR3 here is CASSEPERGNTGELFF. CDR3 nucleotides: TGTGCCAGCAGTGAGCCCGAGAGGGGGAACACCGGGGAGCTGTTTTTT. Combining the CDR3 with reference TRBV25-1 and TRBJ2-2 gives the whole variable domain EADIYQTPRYLVIGTGKKITLECSQTMGHDKMYWYQQDPGMELHLIHYSYGVNSTEKGDLSSESTVSRIRTEHFPLTLESARPSHTSQYLCASSEPERGNTGELFFGEGSRLTVL.

The chain recombines TRBV19 with TRBJ2-3; 7 bases are shared with TRBD1. This CDR3 comprises 15 residues. In germline, CDR1 is LNHDA, CDR2 SQIVND (reference sequence). The J segment lost 2 bases and the V segment lost 7 bases, leaving 9 bases of the junction unmatched. The CDR3 here is CASTPGQSFTDTQYF. DNA for the CDR3: TGTGCCAGTACCCCGGGACAGAGCTTCACAGATACGCAGTATTTT.

The rearrangement uses TRBV2 and TRBJ1-6; tentatively, D is TRBD1 (5 bases). The CDR3 is 14 amino acids. The V end lost 9 bases, the J end lost 6 bases, and 15 bases lay between the germline ends. The germline V gene has CDR1 SNHLY and CDR2 FYNNEI. The DNA for the CDR3 is TGTGCCAGTTACGCGGGACTTATTAATTCACCCCTCCACTTT. Its protein is CASYAGLINSPLHF.

This clone was detected once. The chain employs TRBV7-2 and TRBJ1-1, with 8 bases that match TRBD1. The CDR3 totals 16 residues. J lost 5 bases, V lost 4 bases, and 12 bases had no gene match. Germline CDR1 and CDR2: SGHTA and FQGNSA. In DNA, the CDR3 is TGTGCCAGCAGCTCAGGACAGGGTTATCAACTGACTGAAGCTTTCTTT. Amino acid sequence: CASSSGQGYQLTEAFF.

V gene TRBV9 combines with J gene TRBJ2-7, with 8 positions matching TRBD1. The V segment lost 0 bases and the J segment 3 bases; nucleotides outside the gene matches: 2. Germline-derived CDR1 and CDR2 are SGDLS and YYNGEE. This CDR3 has 14 residues. The CDR3 loop reads CASSVGTGNYEQYF. Written as DNA, the CDR3 is TGTGCCAGCAGCGTAGGGACAGGGAACTACGAGCAGTACTTC. Combining the CDR3 with reference TRBV9 and TRBJ2-7 gives the whole variable domain DSGVTQTPKHLITATGQRVTLRCSPRSGDLSVYWYQQSLDQGLQFLIQYYNGEERAKGNILERFSAQQFPDLHSELNLSSLELGDSALYFCASSVGTGNYEQYFGPGTRLTVT.

This clone occurred a few times. The genes are TRBV2 and TRBJ2-7; TRBD2 matches 7 bases. The CDR3 length is 14 residues. The germline gives CDR1 SNHLY, CDR2 FYNNEI. With V trimmed by 8 bases and J by 2 bases, 9 bases remained unmatched. CDR3 protein: CASRAGLPPYEQYF. CDR3 nucleotides: TGTGCCAGCCGAGCGGGACTACCGCCCTACGAGCAGTACTTC.

This rearrangement joins TRBV7-2 to TRBJ2-7, with D perhaps matching TRBD1 (6 bases). CDR1 and CDR2 from the germline V gene are SGHTA and FQGNSA. Trimming removed 6 bases from V and 11 bases from J, with 17 bases in between. CDR3 length: 12 amino acids. As DNA, the CDR3 is TGTGCCAGCAGTCTAACCGGACAGAGAGAGTACTTC. Translation: CASSLTGQREYF.

The chain employs TRBV9 and TRBJ2-3; TRBD2 aligns across 7 bases. Germline assignment: CDR1 SGDLS and CDR2 YYNGEE. The length of the CDR3 is 15 residues. V dropped 0 bases and J dropped 3; count of bases not matched to a gene: 4. In DNA, the CDR3 is TGTGCCAGCAGCGTAGGGCTAGCGGAAACAGATACGCAGTATTTT. This encodes CASSVGLAETDTQYF.

This chain links TRBV27 with TRBJ1-2, with D possibly being TRBD1 (5 bases). Trimming took 5 bases from V and 10 from J, leaving 14 bases between them. The germline gives CDR1 MNHEY, CDR2 SMNVEV (reference sequence). CDR3 length equals 12 residues. This CDR3 reads CASSRNGADYTF. The CDR3 nucleotides read TGTGCCAGCAGTCGCAACGGGGCGGACTACACCTTC.

The CDR3 DNA follows: TGCGCCAGCAGCCGACGGGACAACGGTCCCTACGAGCAGTACTTC. Its translation: CASSRRDNGPYEQYF. V gene TRBV4-1 combines with J gene TRBJ2-7; tentatively, D is TRBD1 (6 bases). Trimming took off 4 bases at V and 2 bases at J, with 15 bases between the two ends. Germline values: CDR1 MGHRA, CDR2 YSYEKL. The CDR3 spans 15 residues.

This clone was observed a single time. The chain is built from TRBV6-6 and TRBJ1-6, with D tentatively TRBD1 (6 bases). The CDR3 is 15 residues long. Per germline, CDR1 MNHNY and CDR2 SVGAGI (reference sequence). Trimming removed 6 bases from V and 10 bases from J, with 19 bases in between. The CDR3 bases are TGTGCCAGCAGCCAACAAGGGGGGTCTGGATCACCCCTCCACTTT. Encoded protein: CASSQQGGSGSPLHF.

The chain carries TRBV27 and TRBJ1-4; D unresolved. Trimming pared 10 bases from V and 7 bases from J, leaving 16 bases between. Germline V gene sequence: CDR1 MNHEY, CDR2 SMNVEV (reference sequence). This CDR3 spans 13 amino acids. DNA for the CDR3: TGTGCCACCCGGGGAGGGCCCAGTGAAAAACTGTTTTTT. This gives the protein CATRGGPSEKLFF.

Written as DNA, the CDR3 is TGCGCCAGCAGCCGCGGGACAGGGAACTCGAACACTGAAGCTTTCTTT. Protein product: CASSRGTGNSNTEAFF. This rearrangement joins TRBV4-1 to TRBJ1-1; TRBD1 agrees at 9 bases. Per germline, CDR1 MGHRA and CDR2 YSYEKL. The J segment lost 1 base and the V segment lost 4 bases, leaving 7 bases of the junction unmatched. This CDR3 contains 16 residues.

The chain combines TRBV2 with TRBJ2-5, with TRBD2 identical over 9 bases. V trimming: 11 bases; J trimming: 4 bases; junction bases outside the gene matches: 5. CDR1 is SNHLY, CDR2 FYNNEI, per germline. This CDR3 has 12 residues. CDR3 loop: CAGGGAPETQYF. CDR3 coding DNA: TGTGCCGGCGGGGGGGCCCCAGAGACCCAGTACTTC.

Turning to this clone: The sample contains more than one DNA sequence encoding this CDR3. This chain uses TRBV5-6 with TRBJ2-7, with D perhaps matching TRBD1 (5 bases). V was trimmed by 0 bases and J by 3 bases, leaving 10 bases between them. Germline CDR1 and CDR2: SGHDT and YYEEEE. The CDR3 length is 14 residues. In nucleotides, the CDR3 is TGTGCCAGCAGCTTGGCCCAGGGTTACTACGAGCAGTACTTC. Translation: CASSLAQGYYEQYF.

This chain links TRBV11-2 with TRBJ2-5; the D gene is possibly TRBD2 (5 bases). Germline CDR1 SGHAT, CDR2 FQNNGV. The CDR3 contains 14 residues. V dropped 5 bases and J dropped 4 bases, with 14 bases sitting between them. CDR3 sequence: CASSLARTRETQYF. The DNA for the CDR3 is TGTGCCAGCAGCCTAGCAAGGACTCGAGAGACCCAGTACTTC. The full variable domain, completed using reference TRBV11-2 and TRBJ2-5, is EAGVAQSPRYKIIEKRQSVAFWCNPISGHATLYWYQQILGQGPKLLIQFQNNGVVDDSQLPKDRFSAERLKGVDSTLKIQPAKLEDSAVYLCASSLARTRETQYFGPGTRLLVL.